Sequencing of this T cell receptor (beta chain) was carried out in a study of shared clonotypes between healthy human individuals. Looking at the study overall: A few men and two women, aged 18 to 49, were donors. Each donor's CD8 memory used one plate, CD8 naive two, each CD4 subset three.

Points on this clone: What it recognizes is unknown.

Methods used by the authors: In the immunoSEQ data, sequences were junction-only and lacked quality scores, so filtering differed. The repertoire was sequenced with immunoSEQ multiplex PCR; TCRdb's copy has only in-frame clones and lacks some. V and J calls and clone size follow that table, whereas D and trimming were derived from the DNA. The sample contains over 800,000 clones, about 91% of which appear only once. The CDR3 is made up of 15 amino acids. Germline-derived CDR1 and CDR2 are SGHVS and FNYEAQ. V was shortened by 5 bases and J by 5 bases, with 15 bases between the two germline ends. Naive CD8 cells lacked CD45RO and underwent positive selection for CCR7, leaving out terminally differentiated effector memory CD45RA+ cells. Study-wide results and limits: Generation probabilities were higher for clonotypes shared across all four sorted-subset donors than for unshared ones.

This receptor was identified in a man aged 30-40 years in good health. The sequencing input was naive CD8+ T cells sorted from blood. The chain links TRBV7-6 to TRBJ2-2, with D perhaps matching TRBD1 (5 bases). CDR3 region: CASSEKGRYTGELFF. CDR3 nucleotide sequence: TGTGCCAGCAGCGAGAAGGGGCGGTATACCGGGGAGCTGTTTTTT.